Below, 21 T cell receptor beta chains from the same sample are listed, as sequenced in a study of post-analysis software for immune sequencing data. Broader study findings: Patients carried roughly 5 TRBV segments more frequently than controls did, and TRBV5-6, TRBV5-1 and TRBV20-1 were among them.

The TCR beta cDNA libraries contained unique molecular identifiers. TCRdb itself ran the PCR reads through MiXCR, one entry per CDR3 protein. This table has about 430,000 distinct CDR3 sequences, less than 40% appearing once. The antigens for these receptors are not known. Sequenced input: blood. Every receptor here comes from a girl aged 2 to 10 with multiple sclerosis.

This clonotype appeared a single time. The genes are TRBV28 and TRBJ2-7; possibly TRBD1 for D (6 bases). Germline V gene data show CDR1 as MDHEN and CDR2 as SYDVKM. The germline V and J ends were trimmed by 2 bases and 7 bases, with 15 bases remaining between them. The CDR3 has 14 residues. The CDR3 is CASSLTTGLGEQYF. CDR3 in DNA: TGTGCCAGCAGTTTAACCACAGGGCTTGGAGAGCAGTACTTC.

The chain uses TRBV12-3 or TRBV12-4 and TRBJ2-5; D is perhaps TRBD2 (7 bases). The CDR3 contains 14 residues. Trimming took off 6 bases at V and 11 bases at J, with 22 bases between the two ends. CDR3 bases: TGTGCCAGCAGCCCCGTTCGGGGGGCGGGAGAGCAGTACTTC. It yields the protein CASSPVRGAGEQYF.

This clonotype was recorded a few times. The rearrangement links TRBV9 to TRBJ1-2, with 7 bases matching TRBD1. Germline V gene data show CDR1 as SGDLS and CDR2 as YYNGEE. The V and J ends lost 3 bases and 2 bases, in that order; junction bases with no gene match: 7. CDR3 length equals 15 residues. CDR3 loop: CASSGTTGTNYGYTF. CDR3 nucleotides: TGTGCCAGCAGCGGAACGACAGGGACCAACTATGGCTACACCTTC.

DNA for the CDR3: TGCAGTGTAGGGGTGGACACCGGGGAGCTGTTTTTT. Residues: CSVGVDTGELFF. The gene calls are TRBV20-1 and TRBJ2-2, with D possibly being TRBD1 (5 bases). Trimming removed 7 bases from V and 3 bases from J, with 9 bases in between. Germline V CDR1 and CDR2: DFQATT, SNEGSKA (reference sequence). The CDR3 covers 12 residues.

The sample holds a few counts of this clonotype. The chain uses TRBV12-3 or TRBV12-4 and TRBJ1-1, with 7 bases that match TRBD1. The CDR3 extends over 12 amino acids. Trimming at V came to 3 bases and at J to 11 bases, leaving 6 bases not matched to a gene. In DNA form, the CDR3 reads TGTGCCAGCAGTTTGGTAGACAGGGACGCTTTCTTT. Amino acid sequence: CASSLVDRDAFF.

This chain links TRBV5-5 with TRBJ2-3; 13 bases map to TRBD2. Germline CDR1 and CDR2: SGHKS and YYEKEE (reference sequence). The CDR3 has 16 amino acids. Losses at the gene ends were 4 bases for V and 3 bases for J; bases not matched to a gene: 5. CDR3 region: CASSLILAGGTDTQYF. The CDR3 DNA sequence: TGTGCCAGCAGCCTTATACTAGCGGGGGGGACAGATACGCAGTATTTT.

The chain couples TRBV6-5 to TRBJ2-1, with D maybe TRBD2 (6 bases). V was shortened by 6 bases and J by 6 bases, with 12 bases between the two germline ends. CDR3 length: 13 residues. Germline assignment: CDR1 MNHEY and CDR2 SVGAGI. CDR3 bases: TGTGCCAGCAGACTGGGACTGTTCAATGAGCAGTTCTTC. Its protein is CASRLGLFNEQFF.

The J gene is TRBJ1-5, the V gene TRBV7-2; TRBD1 matches 11 bases. Germline CDR1 and CDR2: SGHTA and FQGNSA. V was clipped by 5 bases and J by 8 bases; unmatched bases: 5. This CDR3 contains 14 residues. This CDR3 reads CASSGTGGREPQHF. The CDR3 DNA is TGTGCCAGCAGCGGGACAGGGGGAAGGGAGCCCCAGCATTTT.

V gene TRBV30 combines with J gene TRBJ2-1; tentative D call: TRBD2 (7 bases). The germline gives CDR1 GTSNPN, CDR2 SVGIG (reference sequence). The CDR3 is made up of 13 amino acids. V was pared by 2 bases and J by 5 bases, with 10 bases between. The DNA for the CDR3 is TGTGCCTGGAGTAGGGGGGGGCACAATGAGCAGTTCTTC. Residues: CAWSRGGHNEQFF. The full variable domain, in which reference TRBV30 and TRBJ2-1 provide the parts outside the CDR3, is SQTIHQWPATLVQPVGSPLSLECTVEGTSNPNLYWYRQAAGRGLQLLFYSVGIGQISSEVPQNLSASRPQDRQFILSSKKLLLSDSGFYLCAWSRGGHNEQFFGPGTRLTVL.

In the case of this clonotype: The junction shows a germline mismatch at one end, possibly a read error. The chain has TRBV10-3 and TRBJ1-2; D not certain. This CDR3 comprises 15 residues. Germline CDR1 is ENHRY and CDR2 is SYGVKD. CDR3: CVISDVDQGIYGYTF. The CDR3 coding sequence is TGTGTCATCAGTGACGTGGACCAAGGGATCTATGGCTACACCTTC.

The gene calls are TRBV20-1 and TRBJ2-3; D call uncertain. CDR1 and CDR2 (germline): DFQATT, SNEGSKA (reference sequence). Trimming shortened V by 5 bases and J by 0 bases, and 9 bases separated the two germline ends. The CDR3 length is 13 residues. DNA of the CDR3: TGCAGTGCTTTCCTCCCTAGCACAGATACGCAGTATTTT. It codes for CSAFLPSTDTQYF.

About this clonotype itself: One end of the junction does not line up with germline, which may come from a read error. This sequence joins TRBV15 and TRBJ2-6, with D perhaps matching TRBD1 or TRBD2 (5 bases each). This CDR3 region has 17 residues. CDR1 is LNHNV and CDR2 is YYDKDF in the germline V gene (reference sequence). CDR3 DNA sequence: TGTGCCACCAGCAGAGATGGGACCCGCTCTGGGGGCAACGTCCTGACTTTC. This encodes CATSRDGTRSGGNVLTF.

The rearrangement uses TRBV27 and TRBJ1-1, with TRBD1 matching 7 bases. The CDR3 is made up of 15 amino acids. Germline lookup yields CDR1 MNHEY and CDR2 SMNVEV (reference sequence). J was trimmed by 2 bases and V by 5 bases; bases with no gene match: 8. The CDR3 region is CASSPSDRINTEAFF. CDR3 nucleotides: TGTGCCAGCAGTCCCTCGGACAGGATTAACACTGAAGCTTTCTTT.

The chain recombines TRBV7-9 with TRBJ2-7, with D perhaps TRBD2 (6 bases). This CDR3 has 17 amino acids. Deletions cut 5 bases from V and 4 bases from J, with 24 bases between. Per germline, CDR1 SEHNR and CDR2 FQNEAQ (reference sequence). DNA for the CDR3: TGTGCCAGCAGCCGAATTGGAAACTCGGGAGTGTCTTACGAGCAGTACTTC. Translating gives CASSRIGNSGVSYEQYF.

The rearrangement joins TRBV11-2 to TRBJ1-4; D is perhaps TRBD1 (6 bases). V was cut by 1 base and J by 6 bases, with 18 bases left in between. Germline V lookup: CDR1 SGHAT, CDR2 FQNNGV. The CDR3 sequence is 17 residues long. CDR3 DNA sequence: TGTGCCAGCAGCTTAGCATCGGGGGGCCTGGACGATGAAAAACTGTTTTTT. Translating gives CASSLASGGLDDEKLFF.

The V gene is TRBV12-3 or TRBV12-4, the J gene TRBJ2-3; 11 bases map to TRBD2. Unmatched junction bases numbered 3, after V lost 7 bases and J lost 0 bases. The CDR3 contains 15 residues. As DNA, the CDR3 is TGTGCCAGCACTGGGACTAGCGGTAGCACAGATACGCAGTATTTT. Protein sequence: CASTGTSGSTDTQYF.

The V call is TRBV5-1, the J call TRBJ2-4, with TRBD2 as a possible D gene (5 bases). Germline CDR1 and CDR2: SGHRS and YFSETQ. The CDR3 is made up of 16 amino acids. Trimming took off 4 bases at V and 0 bases at J, with 14 bases between the two ends. Written as DNA, the CDR3 is TGCGCCAGCAGCCCCGGAACGGAGGAAGCCAAAAACATTCAGTACTTC. Its protein product is CASSPGTEEAKNIQYF.

This clonotype was counted only a few times. The chain carries TRBV20-1 and TRBJ2-5; tentatively, D is TRBD2 (7 bases). There are 14 residues in the CDR3. The germline gives CDR1 DFQATT, CDR2 SNEGSKA (reference sequence). V lost 3 bases and J lost 0, with 11 bases in between. The CDR3 loop reads CSARGRGYQETQYF. DNA for the CDR3: TGCAGTGCTAGGGGGAGGGGGTACCAAGAGACCCAGTACTTC.

This clonotype has just a few counts. The chain couples TRBV6-1 to TRBJ1-5; TRBD1 might be the D (5 bases). The CDR3 covers 15 residues. In germline, CDR1 is MNHNS, CDR2 SASEGT. V lost 0 bases and J lost 5, with 11 bases in between. CDR3 amino acids: CASSEADRSHQPQHF. Here the CDR3 DNA reads TGTGCCAGCAGTGAAGCAGACAGATCCCATCAGCCCCAGCATTTT.

The gene calls are TRBV10-3 and TRBJ2-5; 9 nucleotides line up with TRBD2. Germline CDR1 and CDR2: ENHRY and SYGVKD. The junction had 10 bases not matched to a gene; V was cut back by 6 bases and J by 11 bases. The CDR3 has 13 residues. CDR3 DNA sequence: TGTGCCATCAGGCCTAGCGGGATTTATGAGCAGTACTTC. Amino acids: CAIRPSGIYEQYF.

The chain has TRBV7-6 and TRBJ2-7, with 8 bases identical to TRBD2. V lost 5 bases, J lost 0 bases, and 9 bases stayed unmatched. CDR3 length: 16 amino acids. Germline CDR1 reads SGHVS; CDR2 reads FNYEAQ. The chain's CDR3 is CASSPYSGGSSYEQYF. The CDR3 bases are TGTGCCAGCAGCCCCTACAGCGGGGGTAGCTCCTACGAGCAGTACTTC.